Listed here is a single TCR beta chain. This specimen comes from a study of blood T cell repertoires in COVID-19. Across the whole study: Samples came from the United States, Italy and Spain, spanning acute and convalescent COVID-19.

Assay used: immunoSEQ multiplex PCR; TCRdb lists only in-frame clones, some missing. This table holds some 190,000 clones, 70% to 90% found once. V lost 5 bases and J lost 4, with 20 bases in between. Germline V gene data show CDR1 as LNHDA and CDR2 as SQIVND (reference sequence). The CDR3 is 16 amino acids. The receptor's source is a man younger than 40 with acute or convalescent COVID-19. The sequenced sample consisted of peripheral blood. The gene calls are TRBV19 and TRBJ1-2, with D possibly TRBD1 on 5 matching bases. CDR3 nucleotides: TGTGCCAGTAGTCCCCGGGGGGGTACCAAAAGCTATGGCTACACCTTC. This translates into CASSPRGGTKSYGYTF.